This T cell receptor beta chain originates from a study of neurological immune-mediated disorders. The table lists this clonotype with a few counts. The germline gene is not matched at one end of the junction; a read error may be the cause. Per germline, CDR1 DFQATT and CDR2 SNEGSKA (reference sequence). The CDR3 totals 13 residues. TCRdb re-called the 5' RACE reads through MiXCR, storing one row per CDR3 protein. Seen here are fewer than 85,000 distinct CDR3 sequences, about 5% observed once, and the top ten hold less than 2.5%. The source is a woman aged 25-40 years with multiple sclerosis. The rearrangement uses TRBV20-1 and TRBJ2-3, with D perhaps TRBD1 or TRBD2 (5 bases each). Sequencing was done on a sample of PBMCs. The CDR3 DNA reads TGCAGTGATAGAAGAAAGGGGACCGATACGCAGTATTTT. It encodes CSDRRKGTDTQYF.